This T cell receptor beta chain was identified in a study of beta chain features in type 1 diabetes. About 110 mL of blood, on average, came from one heparinised draw per donor. Sequencing targeted expressed TCRB transcripts, as all isolated RNA had been reverse transcribed. Measured with immunoSEQ multiplex PCR; TCRdb has only the in-frame clones, and not every one. Here the sample spans fewer than 350,000 clones, around 20% being singletons. This clone was observed a few times. The sample was naive CD4+ T cells from blood. The clonotype was recovered from a woman between 18 and 29 years old in good health.

The CDR3 coding sequence is TGTGCCACCAGCAGAGAGACAGGGCGGGAAAAACTGTTTTTT. This codes for CATSRETGREKLFF. The chain uses TRBV15 and TRBJ1-4, with 7 nucleotides matching TRBD1. The CDR3 consists of 14 residues. The ends lost 0 bases at V and 8 bases at J; junction bases unmatched: 3. Germline CDR1 is LNHNV and CDR2 is YYDKDF (reference sequence).